The 22 T cell receptor beta chains reported below all come from one sample, sequenced in a study of blood T cell repertoires in COVID-19. The table came from immunoSEQ multiplex PCR; TCRdb's copy has only in-frame clones and leaves some out. The sample shows 340,000 or so clones, just over 85% of them seen only once. Sequenced sample: PBMCs or T cells enriched from blood (not recorded which). The receptors stem from a woman aged 40 to 49 with acute COVID-19.

This clone showed up just once. The chain uses TRBV7-2 and TRBJ2-7; D remains ambiguous. CDR1 is SGHTA, CDR2 FQGNSA, per germline. The CDR3 covers 15 residues. The V gene lost 1 base and the J gene lost 1 base, with 11 bases spanning the gap. CDR3: CASSLGRPYSYEQYF. The CDR3 DNA reads TGTGCCAGCAGCTTAGGGCGGCCCTATTCCTACGAGCAGTACTTC.

The chain combines TRBV7-6 with TRBJ2-7; D might be TRBD2 (6 bases). There are 16 residues in the CDR3. Trimming took 0 bases from V and 0 from J, leaving 12 bases between them. Germline CDR1 SGHVS, CDR2 FNYEAQ. CDR3 amino acids: CASSLAGGPDSYEQYF. For the CDR3, the DNA is TGTGCCAGCAGCTTAGCGGGAGGCCCTGACTCCTACGAGCAGTACTTC.

There are a few counts of this clone. The chain carries TRBV10-3 and TRBJ1-2, with D maybe TRBD1 (5 bases). The CDR3 length is 16 residues. V shed 3 bases and J shed 1 base, with 15 bases lying between them. Looked up from germline, CDR1 is ENHRY and CDR2 is SYGVKD. The CDR3 spells CAISDTQGPLNYGYTF. In DNA form, the CDR3 reads TGTGCCATCAGTGACACCCAGGGCCCTCTTAACTATGGCTACACCTTC.

This chain connects TRBV5-1 to TRBJ2-2; 9 positions match TRBD2. The germline CDR1 and CDR2 sequences are SGHRS and YFSETQ. The length of the CDR3 is 15 residues. Trimming at V came to 1 base and at J to 4 bases, leaving 2 bases not matched to a gene. The CDR3: CASSLPAGGTGELFF. The DNA of the CDR3 is TGCGCCAGCAGCTTGCCAGCGGGGGGCACCGGGGAGCTGTTTTTT.

The rearrangement joins TRBV11-2 to TRBJ2-5; TRBD2 is a possible D gene (6 bases). This CDR3 spans 15 amino acids. V was trimmed by 4 bases and J by 4 bases, leaving 16 bases between them. From germline, CDR1 is SGHAT and CDR2 FQNNGV. CDR3 sequence reads: CASSSGNTGAETQYF. The CDR3 DNA reads TGTGCCAGCAGCTCCGGGAATACGGGAGCAGAGACCCAGTACTTC.

The chain is built from TRBV4-1 and TRBJ1-6; D remains unclear. V shed 0 bases and J shed 0 bases, with 9 bases lying between them. The CDR3 has 17 residues. Germline loops: CDR1 MGHRA, CDR2 YSYEKL. The CDR3 spells CASSQESLPSYNSPLHF. The CDR3 coding sequence is TGCGCCAGCAGCCAAGAAAGCTTACCCTCCTATAATTCACCCCTCCACTTT.

The rearrangement joins TRBV12-3 or TRBV12-4 to TRBJ2-7; D may be TRBD1 (6 bases). V lost 6 bases and J lost 7, with 13 bases in between. This CDR3 region has 12 residues. In DNA form, the CDR3 reads TGTGCCAGCAGATCGCAGGGGATAGAGCAGTACTTC. It yields the protein CASRSQGIEQYF.

The rearrangement links TRBV19 to TRBJ1-1; no reliable D call. Looked up from germline, CDR1 is LNHDA and CDR2 is SQIVND (reference sequence). V lost 3 bases and J lost 0, with 8 bases in between. This CDR3 has 14 amino acids. The CDR3 bases are TGTGCCAGTAGTATCTGGGGAGTGAACACTGAAGCTTTCTTT. The encoded protein is CASSIWGVNTEAFF.

The CDR3 is CASSPQGANEKLFF. CDR3 nucleotides: TGCGCCAGCAGCCCACAGGGCGCTAATGAAAAACTGTTTTTT. V and J are TRBV5-1 and TRBJ1-4, with a possible D match to TRBD1 (6 bases). The germline V gene has CDR1 SGHRS and CDR2 YFSETQ. The CDR3 spans 14 residues. Trimming left V 4 bases short and J 3 bases short, with 10 bases between.

The V call is TRBV9, the J call TRBJ1-5, with TRBD1 matching over 7 bases. Germline CDR1 is SGDLS and CDR2 is YYNGEE. Trimming removed 4 bases from V and 5 bases from J; junction bases left unmatched: 3. The CDR3 loop spans 13 amino acids. This CDR3 reads CASSRTGYQPQHF. In DNA form, the CDR3 reads TGTGCCAGCAGCAGGACAGGTTATCAGCCCCAGCATTTT.

The chain links TRBV7-9 to TRBJ2-3; D perhaps matches TRBD2 (5 bases). The CDR3 extends over 15 amino acids. Germline CDR1 and CDR2: SEHNR and FQNEAQ (reference sequence). The V end lost 5 bases, the J end lost 1 base, and 13 bases lay between the germline ends. CDR3 amino acids: CASSPRGSGTDTQYF. As DNA, the CDR3 is TGTGCCAGCAGCCCCCGGGGTAGCGGCACAGATACGCAGTATTTT.

The CDR3 sequence: CASSGQGNQPQHF. Here the CDR3 DNA reads TGTGCCAGCAGCGGACAGGGCAATCAGCCCCAGCATTTT. This rearrangement joins TRBV7-2 to TRBJ1-5; TRBD1 matches 7 bases. Germline assignment: CDR1 SGHTA and CDR2 FQGNSA. The CDR3 contains 13 residues. V lost 5 bases to trimming and J lost 2 bases; unmatched junction nucleotides: 0.

The gene calls are TRBV14 and TRBJ1-2; no definite D call. This CDR3 region has 14 residues. Trimming stripped 0 bases from V and 4 bases from J, with 9 bases between. Germline lookup yields CDR1 SGHDN and CDR2 FVKESK. The CDR3 nucleotides read TGTGCCAGCAGCCAAGACATCGGGATCTATGGCTACACCTTC. As protein: CASSQDIGIYGYTF.

The rearrangement joins TRBV19 to TRBJ1-2, with D perhaps matching TRBD1 (6 bases). CDR1 LNHDA and CDR2 SQIVND come from the germline V gene (reference sequence). This CDR3 spans 15 amino acids. V was trimmed by 5 bases and J by 0 bases, leaving 13 bases between them. CDR3 in amino acids: CASSSWDMANYGYTF. The CDR3 DNA reads TGTGCCAGTAGTTCATGGGACATGGCTAACTATGGCTACACCTTC. Drawing the rest from reference TRBV19 and TRBJ1-2, the complete variable domain is DGGITQSPKYLFRKEGQNVTLSCEQNLNHDAMYWYRQDPGQGLRLIYYSQIVNDFQKGDIAEGYSVSREKKESFPLTVTSAQKNPTAFYLCASSSWDMANYGYTFGSGTRLTVV.

This clone was counted a single time. CDR3 sequence: CASSLGRDRVFPYGYTF. CDR3 DNA sequence: TGTGCCAGCAGCTTGGGAAGGGACAGAGTTTTCCCCTATGGCTACACCTTC. The rearrangement uses TRBV5-4 and TRBJ1-2; 7 bases match TRBD1. Germline loops: CDR1 SGHNT, CDR2 YYREEE (reference sequence). This CDR3 is built from 17 residues. Germline trimming cut 0 bases from V and 4 bases from J; bases unmatched to any gene: 12.

This clone was detected once. The rearrangement joins TRBV5-1 to TRBJ2-1; D ambiguous. Germline loops: CDR1 SGHRS, CDR2 YFSETQ. The V end was cut by 4 bases, the J end by 3 bases, with 5 bases between. The CDR3 runs 12 residues. The CDR3 DNA reads as TGCGCCAGCAGCCAAAACTACAATGAGCAGTTCTTC. Translation gives CASSQNYNEQFF. Combining the CDR3 with reference TRBV5-1 and TRBJ2-1 gives the whole variable domain KAGVTQTPRYLIKTRGQQVTLSCSPISGHRSVSWYQQTPGQGLQFLFEYFSETQRNKGNFPGRFSGRQFSNSRSEMNVSTLELGDSALYLCASSQNYNEQFFGPGTRLTVL.

This clone occurred a few times. The chain combines TRBV3-1 (or the pseudogene TRBV3-2) with TRBJ2-7, with a tentative D call TRBD2 (7 bases). Trimming shortened V by 3 bases and J by 1 base, and 13 bases separated the two germline ends. Germline CDR1 reads LGHDT; CDR2 reads YNNKEL (reference sequence). The CDR3 sequence is 15 residues long. The CDR3 here is CASSHVRGGSYEQYF. CDR3 bases: TGTGCCAGCAGCCACGTAAGGGGGGGGTCCTACGAGCAGTACTTC.

V is TRBV5-1 and J is TRBJ1-2, with 7 nucleotides matching TRBD1. CDR3 length equals 14 residues. Germline V gene lookup returns CDR1 SGHRS and CDR2 YFSETQ. V was pared by 6 bases and J by 0 bases, with 5 bases of the junction left unmatched. The CDR3 DNA follows: TGCGCCAGCACCCGGGACAGCTCTAACTATGGCTACACCTTC. Translating gives CASTRDSSNYGYTF.

The rearrangement links TRBV7-6 to TRBJ2-3, with 9 bases identical to TRBD1. CDR3 length: 16 amino acids. Losses at the gene ends were 1 base for V and 3 bases for J; bases not matched to a gene: 5. CDR1 SGHVS and CDR2 FNYEAQ come from the germline V gene. This chain's CDR3 is CASSLGTGVGTDTQYF. The CDR3 bases are TGTGCCAGCAGCTTAGGGACAGGGGTGGGGACAGATACGCAGTATTTT.

This clone was counted a single time. The chain recombines TRBV12-3 or TRBV12-4 with TRBJ1-2; a possible D gene is TRBD1 (5 bases). V lost 5 bases and J lost 4, with 11 bases in between. This CDR3 is 13 amino acids long. DNA for the CDR3: TGTGCCAGCAGTCCGGACGGGGGCTATGGCTACACCTTC. Translating it yields CASSPDGGYGYTF.

The V and J genes are TRBV28 and TRBJ1-6, with 7 bases identical to TRBD1. The CDR3 is made up of 16 amino acids. Germline V gene data show CDR1 as MDHEN and CDR2 as SYDVKM. V dropped 3 bases and J dropped 0; count of bases not matched to a gene: 2. In nucleotides, the CDR3 is TGTGCCAGCAGTTTGTGGACAGGCTCCTATAATTCACCCCTCCACTTT. Translating gives CASSLWTGSYNSPLHF.

The chain couples TRBV5-4 to TRBJ2-3; possible D gene TRBD1, 5 bases. Germline values: CDR1 SGHNT, CDR2 YYREEE (reference sequence). The CDR3 has 16 amino acids. V dropped 0 bases and J dropped 0 bases, with 11 bases sitting between them. The CDR3: CASSLDRPTSTDTQYF. The DNA of the CDR3 is TGTGCCAGCAGCTTGGACAGGCCTACTAGCACAGATACGCAGTATTTT.